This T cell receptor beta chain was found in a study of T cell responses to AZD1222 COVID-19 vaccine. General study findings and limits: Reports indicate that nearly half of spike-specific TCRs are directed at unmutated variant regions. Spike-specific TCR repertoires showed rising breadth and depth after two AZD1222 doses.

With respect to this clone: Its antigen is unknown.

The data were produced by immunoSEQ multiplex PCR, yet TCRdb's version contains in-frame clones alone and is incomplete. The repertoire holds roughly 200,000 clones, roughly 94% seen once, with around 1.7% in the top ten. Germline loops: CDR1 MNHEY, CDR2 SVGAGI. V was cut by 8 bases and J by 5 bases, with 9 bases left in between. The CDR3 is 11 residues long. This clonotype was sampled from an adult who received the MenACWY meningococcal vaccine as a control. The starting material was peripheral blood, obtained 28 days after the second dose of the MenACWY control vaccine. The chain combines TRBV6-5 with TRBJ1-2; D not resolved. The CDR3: CASHGTYGYTF. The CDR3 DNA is TGTGCCAGCCACGGCACATATGGCTACACCTTC.